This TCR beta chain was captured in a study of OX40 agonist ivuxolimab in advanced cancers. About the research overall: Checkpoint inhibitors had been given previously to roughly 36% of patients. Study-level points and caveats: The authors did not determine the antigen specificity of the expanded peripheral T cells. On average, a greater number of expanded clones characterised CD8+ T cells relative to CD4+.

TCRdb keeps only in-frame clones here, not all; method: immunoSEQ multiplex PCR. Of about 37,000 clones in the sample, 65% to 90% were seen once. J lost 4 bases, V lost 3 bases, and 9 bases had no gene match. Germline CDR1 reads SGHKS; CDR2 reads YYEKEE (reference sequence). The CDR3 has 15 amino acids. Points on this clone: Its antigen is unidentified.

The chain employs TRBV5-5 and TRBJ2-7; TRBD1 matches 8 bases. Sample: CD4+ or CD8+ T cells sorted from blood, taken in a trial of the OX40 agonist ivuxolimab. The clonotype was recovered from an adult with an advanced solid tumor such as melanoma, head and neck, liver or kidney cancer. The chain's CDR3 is CASSSPGQDSYEQYF. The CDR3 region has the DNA TGTGCCAGCAGCTCCCCGGGACAGGATTCTTACGAGCAGTACTTC.